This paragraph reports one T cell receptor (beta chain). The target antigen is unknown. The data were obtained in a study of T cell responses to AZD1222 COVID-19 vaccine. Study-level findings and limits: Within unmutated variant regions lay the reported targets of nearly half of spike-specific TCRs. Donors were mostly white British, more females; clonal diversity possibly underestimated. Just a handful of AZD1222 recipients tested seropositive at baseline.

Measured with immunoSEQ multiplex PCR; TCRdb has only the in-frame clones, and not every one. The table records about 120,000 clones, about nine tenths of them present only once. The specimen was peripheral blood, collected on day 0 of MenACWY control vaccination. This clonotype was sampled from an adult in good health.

Here the CDR3 reads CATSDLGTTSTDTQYF. The CDR3 DNA sequence: TGTGCCACCAGTGATTTAGGGACAACTAGCACAGATACGCAGTATTTT. This chain joins TRBV24-1 and TRBJ2-3, with TRBD1 as a possible D gene (6 bases). V shed 1 base and J shed 0 bases, with 10 bases lying between them. Germline V gene sequence: CDR1 KGHDR, CDR2 SFDVKD. The CDR3 totals 16 residues.